Following are 25 T cell receptor beta chains from one sample sequenced in a study of beta chain features in type 1 diabetes. The whole isolated RNA underwent reverse transcription, so sequencing captured expressed TCRB transcripts. The data were produced by immunoSEQ multiplex PCR, yet TCRdb's version contains in-frame clones alone and is incomplete. The sample lists about 320,000 clones, 12% to 15% occurring once. The sequenced material came from central memory CD4+ T cells from blood. These TCRs come from a man between 25 and 39 years old in good health.

The V call is TRBV10-2, the J call TRBJ2-1, with D tentatively TRBD1 (6 bases). V was trimmed by 8 bases and J by 7 bases, leaving 15 bases between them. The CDR3 loop spans 13 amino acids. The germline gives CDR1 WSHSY, CDR2 SAAADI. The CDR3 DNA sequence: TGCGCCAGCGCAGGCAGGGGAAGGAATGAGCAGTTCTTC. It translates to CASAGRGRNEQFF.

This clone was counted only a few times. The V call is TRBV6-5, the J call TRBJ1-5; maybe TRBD1 (5 bases). Germline CDR1 reads MNHEY; CDR2 reads SVGAGI. CDR3 length equals 15 residues. Trimming pared 7 bases from V and 0 bases from J, leaving 13 bases between. The CDR3 DNA is TGTGCCAGCAAGGAGACAGCAAATAGCAATCAGCCCCAGCATTTT. It translates to CASKETANSNQPQHF.

This clone was picked up a small number of times. The rearrangement joins TRBV4-3 to TRBJ2-5; TRBD1 agrees at 7 bases. CDR3 length: 18 amino acids. J lost 4 bases, V lost 1 base, and 15 bases had no gene match. Looked up from germline, CDR1 is LGHNA and CDR2 is YSLEER. CDR3 DNA sequence: TGCGCCAGCAGCCAAGTTCTGGGAACAGGGGAGAGGGGAGAGACCCAGTACTTC. Its protein product is CASSQVLGTGERGETQYF.

This clone showed up many times. The gene calls are TRBV7-2 and TRBJ2-3; 9 nucleotides agree with TRBD1. This CDR3 spans 15 amino acids. The V and J ends lost 5 bases and 4 bases, in that order; junction bases with no gene match: 7. The germline V gene has CDR1 SGHTA and CDR2 FQGNSA. CDR3 protein: CASSLNRGQADTQYF. The CDR3 region has the DNA TGTGCCAGCAGCCTGAACAGGGGGCAGGCAGATACGCAGTATTTT.

The chain links TRBV4-3 to TRBJ1-4; tentative D call: TRBD1 (6 bases). The CDR3 is 14 amino acids. V dropped 0 bases and J dropped 8 bases, with 10 bases sitting between them. The germline V gene has CDR1 LGHNA and CDR2 YSLEER. The CDR3 DNA reads as TGCGCCAGCAGCCAAGAAGGGGGAGGAGAAAAACTGTTTTTT. Translating it yields CASSQEGGGEKLFF.

The CDR3 region is CASSPQSDRANYGYTF. CDR3 DNA: TGTGCCAGCTCACCTCAATCCGACAGAGCTAACTATGGCTACACCTTC. The chain employs TRBV18 and TRBJ1-2; TRBD1 might be the D (5 bases). The CDR3 length is 16 residues. V lost 3 bases and J lost 0, with 14 bases in between. Per germline, CDR1 KGHSH and CDR2 LQKENI.

This clone was observed a few times. The genes are TRBV6-5 and TRBJ1-2; no reliable D call. Trimming removed 2 bases from V and 2 bases from J, with 9 bases in between. Germline values: CDR1 MNHEY, CDR2 SVGAGI. The CDR3 has 14 amino acids. The CDR3 nucleotides are TGTGCCAGCAGTTACGCAACAAGGAACTATGGCTACACCTTC. It specifies CASSYATRNYGYTF.

This clone has just a few counts. The chain links TRBV29-1 to TRBJ1-2; no clear D gene. CDR3 length equals 14 residues. CDR1 is SQVTM and CDR2 is ANQGSEA in the germline V gene. V was pared by 8 bases and J by 1 base, with 17 bases between. The CDR3 nucleotides read TGCAGCCCCGGGAGGGTACGGGATAACTATGGCTACACCTTC. This gives the protein CSPGRVRDNYGYTF.

The genes are TRBV15 and TRBJ1-5; D might be TRBD1 (5 bases). The germline gives CDR1 LNHNV, CDR2 YYDKDF (reference sequence). The CDR3 is 14 amino acids. The V gene lost 1 base and the J gene lost 5 bases, with 9 bases spanning the gap. The CDR3 protein is CATSRGGRDQPQHF. CDR3 bases: TGTGCCACCAGCAGAGGGGGCCGAGATCAGCCCCAGCATTTT.

The chain is built from TRBV4-2 and TRBJ2-2; 7 bases align to TRBD2. The CDR3 runs to 15 residues. From germline, CDR1 is LGHNA and CDR2 YNFKEQ. The trim removed 4 bases at V and 8 bases at J, leaving 10 bases unmatched. The CDR3 reads CASSRPGLSPGELFF. DNA of the CDR3: TGTGCCAGCAGCCGACCGGGACTATCACCGGGGGAGCTGTTTTTT.

About this clone: Other DNA sequences in the sample encode the same CDR3. V is TRBV7-2 and J is TRBJ2-1; a possible D gene is TRBD2 (7 bases). The CDR3 runs 13 residues. The germline V and J ends were trimmed by 4 bases and 10 bases, with 14 bases remaining between them. Per the germline V gene, CDR1 is SGHTA and CDR2 is FQGNSA. This chain's CDR3 is CASSSSAGAEQFF. For the CDR3, the DNA is TGTGCCAGCAGCTCCTCCGCGGGGGCGGAGCAGTTCTTC.

There are a few counts of this clone. A read error is likely here: a far larger clone is one base away. The V call is TRBV7-3, the J call TRBJ2-3; D is undetermined. This CDR3 has 12 amino acids. The V gene's germline CDR1 is SGHTA and CDR2 FQGTGA. The V end lost 3 bases, the J end lost 3 bases, and 4 bases lay between the germline ends. CDR3 sequence: CASSFSTDTQYF. For the CDR3, the DNA is TGTGCCAGCAGCTTTAGTACAGATACGCAGTATTTT.

This clone showed up just a few times. V and J are TRBV7-9 and TRBJ2-3, with a weak D call TRBD2 (5 bases). Germline V gene lookup returns CDR1 SEHNR and CDR2 FQNEAQ (reference sequence). Trimming removed 8 bases at V and 2 bases at J, with 14 bases between. There are 14 residues in the CDR3. CDR3 coding DNA: TGTGCCAGCGTAGCTAGCTTATCCACAGATACGCAGTATTTT. It encodes CASVASLSTDTQYF.

The chain uses TRBV5-1 and TRBJ1-3; no clear D. The CDR3 runs 15 residues. Trimming took off 0 bases at V and 0 bases at J, with 7 bases between the two ends. In germline, CDR1 is SGHRS, CDR2 YFSETQ. Here the CDR3 reads CASSLVGNSGNTIYF. CDR3 bases: TGCGCCAGCAGCTTGGTCGGCAACTCTGGAAACACCATATATTTT.

The J gene is TRBJ1-5, the V gene TRBV7-2; D gene unclear. This CDR3 contains 16 residues. V was clipped by 3 bases and J by 0 bases, with 12 bases between them. Germline loops: CDR1 SGHTA, CDR2 FQGNSA. Written as DNA, the CDR3 is TGTGCCAGCAGCTTGGCAGAGGTCTATAGCAATCAGCCCCAGCATTTT. As protein: CASSLAEVYSNQPQHF. Looking up the rest from reference TRBV7-2 and TRBJ1-5 gives the full variable domain: GAGVSQSPSNKVTEKGKDVELRCDPISGHTALYWYRQSLGQGLEFLIYFQGNSAPDKSGLPSDRFSAERTGGSVSTLTIQRTQQEDSAVYLCASSLAEVYSNQPQHFGDGTRLSIL.

A few counts support this clone. This chain connects TRBV18 to TRBJ1-1; D is ambiguous. Trimming removed 3 bases from V and 1 base from J, with 6 bases in between. The germline V gene has CDR1 KGHSH and CDR2 LQKENI. The CDR3 spans 13 residues. For the CDR3, the DNA is TGTGCCAGCTCACCGATGGGGAACACTGAAGCTTTCTTT. This translates into CASSPMGNTEAFF.

This clone showed up just a few times. In DNA form, the CDR3 reads TGTGCCAGCAGCTTCCCAGGGGGATACGAGCAGTACTTC. Its translation: CASSFPGGYEQYF. This chain links TRBV5-6 with TRBJ2-7; TRBD1 matches at 7 bases. The CDR3 runs 13 residues. Germline V gene data show CDR1 as SGHDT and CDR2 as YYEEEE. V lost 2 bases, J lost 4 bases, and 3 bases stayed unmatched.

This clone was observed a handful of times. The chain is built from TRBV6-1 and TRBJ2-3, with 14 bases identical to TRBD2. CDR1 and CDR2 from the germline V gene are MNHNS and SASEGT. The ends lost 8 bases at V and 5 bases at J; junction bases unmatched: 6. The CDR3 length is 15 residues. Here the CDR3 reads CASQGLAGARDTQYF. Written as DNA, the CDR3 is TGTGCCAGCCAGGGACTAGCGGGAGCCCGAGATACGCAGTATTTT.

V gene TRBV28 combines with J gene TRBJ1-2; D is unclear. Germline CDR1 is MDHEN and CDR2 is SYDVKM. The ends were cut back, 6 bases at V and 4 bases at J, with 9 bases in the middle. This CDR3 has 12 residues. This CDR3 is CASSRVGYGYTF. CDR3 DNA sequence: TGTGCCAGCAGCCGGGTTGGCTATGGCTACACCTTC.

This clone has a count of ten or more. A read error may be the cause here, since a much bigger clone is one base away. The chain uses TRBV21-1 and TRBJ1-1. TRBV21-1 is given as a pseudogene. CDR3 length equals 11 residues. CDR3 nucleotide sequence: TGTGCCAGCAGCTGGAACACTGAAGCTTTCTTT. This gives the protein CASSWNTEAFF.

This clone has a handful of counts. This chain connects TRBV7-9 to TRBJ2-5; D might be TRBD1 (5 bases). The CDR3 consists of 13 residues. Germline CDR1 is SEHNR and CDR2 is FQNEAQ (reference sequence). V was cut by 6 bases and J by 4 bases, with 12 bases left in between. CDR3 sequence reads: CASSQSGSETQYF. The DNA for the CDR3 is TGTGCCAGCAGTCAATCAGGGTCAGAGACCCAGTACTTC.

The CDR3 loop reads CASSDHRTDTQYF. CDR3 coding DNA: TGTGCCAGTTCGGACCACCGCACAGATACGCAGTATTTT. V and J are TRBV6-5 and TRBJ2-3; D is uncertain. CDR3 length equals 13 residues. The V gene's germline CDR1 is MNHEY and CDR2 SVGAGI. Trimming shortened V by 9 bases and J by 1 base, and 11 bases separated the two germline ends.

There are a few counts of this clone. The rearrangement joins TRBV18 to TRBJ1-4; D is uncertain. The V end lost 3 bases, the J end lost 8 bases, and 10 bases lay between the germline ends. CDR1 KGHSH and CDR2 LQKENI come from the germline V gene. The CDR3 length is 13 residues. DNA of the CDR3: TGTGCCAGCTCACCGACTCACAAGGAAAAACTGTTTTTT. Its translation: CASSPTHKEKLFF.

The sample holds a few counts of this clone. The DNA of the CDR3 is TGTGCCAGCAGACTTAGACAGGGCGGTCGGCAGCCCCAGCATTTT. Its translation is CASRLRQGGRQPQHF. The V call is TRBV6-5, the J call TRBJ1-5, with 7 bases identical to TRBD1. Germline V gives CDR1 MNHEY, CDR2 SVGAGI. V was pared by 6 bases and J by 7 bases, with 12 bases of the junction left unmatched. CDR3 length: 15 amino acids.

The chain uses TRBV2 and TRBJ2-2; 10 positions agree with TRBD2. CDR1 is SNHLY and CDR2 is FYNNEI in the germline V gene. With 6 bases clipped from V and 5 bases from J, the junction kept 3 bases outside the gene matches. There are 14 residues in the CDR3. The CDR3 region has the DNA TGTGCCAGCAGCCTAGCGGGGGTTACCGGGGAGCTGTTTTTT. Its translation is CASSLAGVTGELFF.